What follows are 30 T cell receptor beta chains derived from one specimen sequenced in a study of T cell responses to AZD1222 COVID-19 vaccine. The table came from immunoSEQ multiplex PCR; TCRdb's copy has only in-frame clones and leaves some out. The repertoire holds some 99,000 clones, with approximately 87% as singletons. This material consisted of peripheral blood, taken 28 days after the second AZD1222 dose. Every receptor here comes from an adult who received the AZD1222 COVID-19 vaccine.

J is TRBJ2-7 and V is TRBV7-2; D is possibly TRBD1 (6 bases). The CDR3 has 16 residues. Germline V gene lookup returns CDR1 SGHTA and CDR2 FQGNSA. Trimming shortened V by 2 bases and J by 2 bases, and 16 bases separated the two germline ends. The CDR3 coding sequence is TGTGCCAGCAGCTTATCCGGGACACCTAGGACCTACGAGCAGTACTTC. Translated, it gives CASSLSGTPRTYEQYF. The whole variable domain, filled in from reference TRBV7-2 and TRBJ2-7, reads GAGVSQSPSNKVTEKGKDVELRCDPISGHTALYWYRQSLGQGLEFLIYFQGNSAPDKSGLPSDRFSAERTGGSVSTLTIQRTQQEDSAVYLCASSLSGTPRTYEQYFGPGTRLTVT.

The chain joins TRBV4-3 to TRBJ2-3; tentatively, D is TRBD1 (5 bases). This CDR3 spans 15 amino acids. The V end was cut by 1 base, the J end by 2 bases, with 10 bases between. From germline, CDR1 is LGHNA and CDR2 YSLEER. CDR3 loop: CASSQGGGYTDTQYF. The CDR3 region has the DNA TGCGCCAGCAGCCAAGGGGGCGGATACACAGATACGCAGTATTTT.

This clone has only a few counts. The chain joins TRBV5-8 to TRBJ1-5; D may be TRBD1 (5 bases). V lost 4 bases, J lost 5 bases, and 22 bases lay in between. CDR3 length equals 17 residues. Germline V gene data show CDR1 as SGHTS and CDR2 as YDEGEE. The CDR3 here is CASSPINGQAPYQPQHF. Here the CDR3 DNA reads TGTGCCAGCAGCCCCATCAACGGACAAGCACCTTATCAGCCCCAGCATTTT.

The chain employs TRBV6-2 or TRBV6-3 and TRBJ2-1; TRBD2 matches at 7 bases. The J segment lost 5 bases and the V segment lost 3 bases, leaving 7 bases of the junction unmatched. There are 15 residues in the CDR3. Germline-derived CDR1 and CDR2 are MNHEY and SVGEGT. Written as DNA, the CDR3 is TGTGCCAGCAGTTATTCCCCCAGCGGGGACAATGAGCAGTTCTTC. Amino acid sequence: CASSYSPSGDNEQFF.

This chain joins TRBV24-1 and TRBJ2-7; the match to TRBD2 covers 8 bases. This CDR3 comprises 16 residues. Germline loops: CDR1 KGHDR, CDR2 SFDVKD. V shed 9 bases, J shed 3 bases, and the junction held 15 bases outside the gene matches. The CDR3 DNA reads TGTGCCACCCGTTACCCGGGAGGGCCTAAGAACTACGAGCAGTACTTC. It encodes CATRYPGGPKNYEQYF.

The V call is TRBV4-3, the J call TRBJ1-1; tentatively, D is TRBD1 (5 bases). Per the germline V gene, CDR1 is LGHNA and CDR2 is YSLEER. V shed 4 bases and J shed 3 bases, with 15 bases lying between them. This CDR3 has 15 residues. CDR3 DNA sequence: TGCGCCAGCAGCCCTCCGGGGCGCGGTTACACTGAAGCTTTCTTT. This translates into CASSPPGRGYTEAFF.

This chain connects TRBV6-5 to TRBJ1-3; the D is unclear. Germline lookup yields CDR1 MNHEY and CDR2 SVGAGI. The CDR3 spans 15 residues. V was cut by 6 bases and J by 0 bases, with 12 bases left in between. The CDR3, as DNA: TGTGCCAGCAGCCTGACTGGGAACTCTGGAAACACCATATATTTT. Its protein product is CASSLTGNSGNTIYF.

This clone was counted between two and nine times. Other DNA sequences from this sample encode an identical CDR3 as well. The genes are TRBV5-4 and TRBJ1-4, with a weak D call TRBD1 (5 bases). The CDR3 contains 14 residues. Looked up from germline, CDR1 is SGHNT and CDR2 is YYREEE (reference sequence). V lost 4 bases, J lost 8 bases, and 15 bases lay in between. In DNA, the CDR3 is TGTGCCAGCAGCCTGCAAGGGGCGGTGGAAAAACTGTTTTTT. Translation: CASSLQGAVEKLFF.

The rearrangement joins TRBV2 to TRBJ1-5, with 9 nucleotides matching TRBD1. J lost 3 bases, V lost 5 bases, and 11 bases had no gene match. The germline V gene has CDR1 SNHLY and CDR2 FYNNEI. There are 17 residues in the CDR3. CDR3 in DNA: TGTGCCAGCAGTCAACGTCCCGGGACAGGGAACAATCAGCCCCAGCATTTT. Its protein product is CASSQRPGTGNNQPQHF.

The chain recombines TRBV6-4 with TRBJ2-2; perhaps TRBD2 as D (6 bases). The CDR3 extends over 13 amino acids. V was cut by 5 bases and J by 5 bases, with 9 bases left in between. Per germline, CDR1 MRHNA and CDR2 SNTAGT. In DNA form, the CDR3 reads TGTGCCAGCAGTCCCCGGGAGACCGGGGAGCTGTTTTTT. It translates to CASSPRETGELFF.

The rearrangement joins TRBV12-5 to TRBJ2-2, with 7 bases fitting TRBD1. The CDR3 is made up of 14 amino acids. Germline CDR1 and CDR2: LGHNT and FRNRAP. The V segment lost 6 bases and the J segment 1 base; nucleotides outside the gene matches: 2. The CDR3 here is CASGRQGNTGELFF. The CDR3 DNA follows: TGTGCTAGTGGGCGACAGGGGAACACCGGGGAGCTGTTTTTT.

This clone appeared once. The chain is built from TRBV2 and TRBJ2-5, with D perhaps matching TRBD1 (6 bases). This CDR3 contains 14 residues. V was clipped by 7 bases and J by 5 bases, with 17 bases between them. Germline V gives CDR1 SNHLY, CDR2 FYNNEI. The CDR3 DNA reads as TGTGCCAGCAAAGGGCAGGGGAATTTCGAGACCCAGTACTTC. Amino acids: CASKGQGNFETQYF.

The chain employs TRBV19 and TRBJ1-5, with 9 nucleotides matching TRBD1. The V and J ends lost 9 bases and 7 bases, in that order; junction bases with no gene match: 1. This CDR3 has 11 amino acids. CDR1 and CDR2 from the germline V gene are LNHDA and SQIVND (reference sequence). The CDR3 loop reads CASGQGQPQHF. The CDR3 region has the DNA TGTGCCAGCGGACAGGGGCAGCCCCAGCATTTT.

This chain joins TRBV4-1 and TRBJ2-1, with D perhaps TRBD1 or TRBD2 (5 bases each). This CDR3 has 14 amino acids. Trimming left V 1 base short and J 9 bases short, with 13 bases between. The germline CDR1 and CDR2 sequences are MGHRA and YSYEKL. For the CDR3, the DNA is TGCGCCAGCAGCCAAGTGGGGACCGCGGGTGAGCAGTTCTTC. Amino acid sequence: CASSQVGTAGEQFF.

In this sample, this clone turned up once. The chain joins TRBV27 to TRBJ1-6; D unresolved. In germline, CDR1 is MNHEY, CDR2 SMNVEV (reference sequence). Trimming took 0 bases from V and 0 from J, leaving 18 bases between them. The CDR3 loop spans 20 amino acids. In nucleotides, the CDR3 is TGTGCCAGCAGTTTATCCCCGGCAGCTTATACAAGCTCCTATAATTCACCCCTCCACTTT. Protein product: CASSLSPAAYTSSYNSPLHF.

The CDR3 region has the DNA TGTGCCAGCAGCGTAGGAGGGGCTAATGAAAAACTGTTTTTT. Translated: CASSVGGANEKLFF. The genes are TRBV9 and TRBJ1-4, with D tentatively TRBD1 (5 bases). This CDR3 has 14 amino acids. From germline, CDR1 is SGDLS and CDR2 YYNGEE. V was clipped by 0 bases and J by 3 bases, with 6 bases between them.

This clone was seen only once. The J gene is TRBJ2-7, the V gene TRBV6-5; D call uncertain. Germline V gives CDR1 MNHEY, CDR2 SVGAGI. The CDR3 contains 13 residues. Trimming took off 7 bases at V and 4 bases at J, with 14 bases between the two ends. CDR3 coding DNA: TGTGCCAGCATGTTGCAGGAACCTTACGAGCAGTACTTC. This encodes CASMLQEPYEQYF.

The CDR3 protein is CASSPDRGTYEQYF. CDR3 DNA: TGTGCCAGCAGTCCAGACAGGGGTACCTACGAGCAGTACTTC. The chain links TRBV6-5 to TRBJ2-7; 8 bases are a match to TRBD1. The CDR3 spans 14 residues. V was pared by 5 bases and J by 2 bases, with 5 bases of the junction left unmatched. Germline V lookup: CDR1 MNHEY, CDR2 SVGAGI.

The chain uses TRBV25-1 and TRBJ2-5; D is unresolved. Germline CDR1 reads MGHDK; CDR2 reads SYGVNS. This CDR3 comprises 12 residues. Deletions cut 4 bases from V and 4 bases from J, with 7 bases between. DNA for the CDR3: TGTGCCAGCAGTGTCCGGCCAGAGACCCAGTACTTC. This codes for CASSVRPETQYF.

This rearrangement joins TRBV7-2 to TRBJ2-7, with D unclear. Germline CDR1 and CDR2: SGHTA and FQGNSA. CDR3 length: 16 amino acids. V lost 1 base to trimming and J lost 5 bases, with 18 bases between them. The CDR3 protein is CASSLESQRPRDEQYF. CDR3 in DNA: TGTGCCAGCAGCTTAGAAAGTCAGCGCCCAAGGGACGAGCAGTACTTC.

The chain joins TRBV5-6 to TRBJ2-6; weak D call: TRBD1 (5 bases). Per the germline V gene, CDR1 is SGHDT and CDR2 is YYEEEE. Trimming removed 1 base from V and 0 bases from J, with 11 bases in between. The CDR3 loop spans 17 amino acids. The CDR3 here is CASSLRQGYSGANVLTF. CDR3 DNA: TGTGCCAGCAGCTTGCGGCAGGGCTACTCTGGGGCCAACGTCCTGACTTTC.

The gene calls are TRBV6-6 and TRBJ2-7; TRBD2 is a possible D gene (5 bases). In germline, CDR1 is MNHNY, CDR2 SVGAGI (reference sequence). The ends were cut back, 7 bases at V and 0 bases at J, with 16 bases in the middle. CDR3 length: 15 amino acids. The CDR3 region is CASTEGIASSYEQYF. Here the CDR3 DNA reads TGTGCCAGCACAGAAGGCATAGCGAGCTCCTACGAGCAGTACTTC.

The J gene is TRBJ1-3, the V gene TRBV12-5; D may be TRBD1 (6 bases). Looked up from germline, CDR1 is LGHNT and CDR2 is FRNRAP. The CDR3 is made up of 13 amino acids. V was trimmed by 5 bases and J by 1 base, leaving 6 bases between them. The CDR3 DNA reads as TGTGCTAGTGGTACAGGGTCTGGAAACACCATATATTTT. Residues: CASGTGSGNTIYF.

The chain has TRBV24-1 and TRBJ2-3; no definite D call. Germline CDR1 and CDR2: KGHDR and SFDVKD. The V end was cut by 7 bases, the J end by 6 bases, with 13 bases between. The CDR3 consists of 13 residues. The CDR3 sequence is CATRSFTGDTQYF. The CDR3 nucleotides are TGTGCCACCAGGAGCTTCACTGGGGATACGCAGTATTTT.

The chain is built from TRBV12-3 or TRBV12-4 and TRBJ2-2; D gene unclear. V shed 4 bases and J shed 4 bases, with 4 bases lying between them. The CDR3 has 12 residues. The CDR3, as DNA: TGTGCCAGCAGTTCGGGCACCGGGGAGCTGTTTTTT. This encodes CASSSGTGELFF.

This chain uses TRBV2 with TRBJ1-5; D may be TRBD1 (5 bases). CDR1 SNHLY and CDR2 FYNNEI come from the germline V gene. Deletions cut 8 bases from V and 6 bases from J, with 17 bases between. This CDR3 region has 14 residues. The CDR3 loop reads CASSPREVGQPQHF. The CDR3, as DNA: TGTGCCAGCTCCCCCAGGGAAGTCGGTCAGCCCCAGCATTTT.

This clone occurred once. The J gene is TRBJ2-7, the V gene TRBV13; perhaps TRBD1 as D (6 bases). Germline V lookup: CDR1 PRHDT, CDR2 FYEKMQ (reference sequence). This CDR3 is 15 amino acids long. The V and J ends lost 1 base and 6 bases respectively, with 16 bases between them. CDR3 loop: CASSLEAGVAVEQYF. The CDR3 bases are TGTGCCAGCAGCTTAGAAGCAGGGGTTGCCGTCGAGCAGTACTTC. The variable domain in full, with the rest retrieved from reference TRBV13 and TRBJ2-7, is AAGVIQSPRHLIKEKRETATLKCYPIPRHDTVYWYQQGPGQDPQFLISFYEKMQSDKGSIPDRFSAQQFSDYHSELNMSSLELGDSALYFCASSLEAGVAVEQYFGPGTRLTVT.

The chain carries TRBV7-3 and TRBJ1-1; 10 positions match TRBD1. CDR1 SGHTA and CDR2 FQGTGA come from the germline V gene. This CDR3 has 14 residues. V trimming: 6 bases; J trimming: 7 bases; junction bases outside the gene matches: 8. For the CDR3, the DNA is TGTGCCAGCAGTTCGGGACAGGGGTTTGGTGAAGCTTTCTTT. It specifies CASSSGQGFGEAFF.

The gene calls are TRBV7-2 and TRBJ1-5; 7 bases are shared with TRBD1. The trim removed 1 base at V and 9 bases at J, leaving 9 bases unmatched. The CDR3 is made up of 15 amino acids. Germline V lookup: CDR1 SGHTA, CDR2 FQGNSA. This CDR3 reads CASSLDRGSGGPQHF. CDR3 sequence (DNA): TGTGCCAGCAGCTTAGACAGGGGATCCGGGGGGCCCCAGCATTTT.

CDR3 in DNA: TGCAGTGCTAGTCCGGATTCTAGCACAGATACGCAGTATTTT. Its protein product is CSASPDSSTDTQYF. V is TRBV20-1 and J is TRBJ2-3, with unresolved D. The CDR3 runs to 14 residues. V dropped 3 bases and J dropped 0 bases, with 10 bases sitting between them. Germline CDR1 is DFQATT and CDR2 is SNEGSKA (reference sequence).